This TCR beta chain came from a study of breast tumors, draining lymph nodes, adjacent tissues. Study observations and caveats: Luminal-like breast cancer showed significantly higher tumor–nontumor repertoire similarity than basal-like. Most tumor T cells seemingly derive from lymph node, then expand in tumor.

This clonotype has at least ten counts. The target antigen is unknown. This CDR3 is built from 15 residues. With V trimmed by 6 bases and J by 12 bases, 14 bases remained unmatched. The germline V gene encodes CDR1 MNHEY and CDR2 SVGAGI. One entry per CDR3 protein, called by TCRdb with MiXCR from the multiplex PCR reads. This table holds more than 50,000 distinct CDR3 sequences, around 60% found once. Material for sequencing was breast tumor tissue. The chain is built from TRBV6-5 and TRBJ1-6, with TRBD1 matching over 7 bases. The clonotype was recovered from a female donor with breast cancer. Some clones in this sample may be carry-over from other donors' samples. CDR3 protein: CASSEGLQGMGPLHF. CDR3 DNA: TGTGCCAGCAGCGAAGGGCTACAGGGGATGGGACCCCTCCACTTT.